The clone carrying this TCR beta chain is judged medium-sized. Its antigen is undetermined. This record comes from a study of early stage breast cancer tumors. Study in general: Most invasive tumors, about 80% of the 16, were ER+/PR+/HER2-. Average read coverage per sample was 9.5 to 10-fold.

Looked up from germline, CDR1 is SGDLS and CDR2 is YYNGEE. With 3 bases removed from V and 9 bases from J, the gap between germline ends came to 25 bases. The CDR3 sequence is 17 residues long. Findings and caveats of the study: Enriched TCRB sequences shared across patients were mostly commonly generated sequences.

Sequenced by immunoSEQ multiplex PCR; TCRdb stores in-frame clones only, minus some. The table lists about 8,000 clones, 62% of them singletons. Specimen: breast tumor tissue. The source is a person between 65 and 80 years old with breast cancer. The chain employs TRBV9 and TRBJ2-1, with D maybe TRBD1 (6 bases). Written as DNA, the CDR3 is TGTGCCAGCAGCGCGGCCCCGACAGGTGGGGGATTTGGTGAGCAGTTCTTC. It yields the protein CASSAAPTGGGFGEQFF. Together with reference TRBV9 and TRBJ2-1, the CDR3 gives the full variable domain: DSGVTQTPKHLITATGQRVTLRCSPRSGDLSVYWYQQSLDQGLQFLIQYYNGEERAKGNILERFSAQQFPDLHSELNLSSLELGDSALYFCASSAAPTGGGFGEQFFGPGTRLTVL.